This T cell receptor (beta chain) is from a study of T cell repertoires in cytomegalovirus infection (dated by TCRdb to the late 2010s). With regard to the full study: Donor HLA type was relevant to the analysis, because carriage of CMV infection together with the matching HLA type was indicated by public TCR beta signatures. On the study overall, not on this receptor specifically: Carriers of CMV infection plus the relevant HLA type were discriminated by the cumulative frequency of public TCR beta family members in the study cohort and in an independent roughly 400-donor cohort. The ex vivo response was dominated by HLA-C-restricted CMV-specific TCR beta clonotypes, and the single most frequent clonotype in two of eight donors was supplied by these HLA-C-restricted clonotypes.

The reads were generated on an Illumina HiSeq 1500. TCRdb reworked the public reads: Q25 trimming with fastp, MiXCR clone assembly, productive beta chains retained. When rows share a CDR3 protein, they turn into one entry using the most common DNA and genes. In this sample the table shows around 280,000 distinct CDR3 sequences, roughly 13% of which occur a single time. The biggest ten clones account for around 9% of the sample. This clonotype was recorded many times. Its antigen is unknown. Base qualities are not at hand, and no much larger clone is one base apart. The sequencing input was PBMCs. The sequence derives from a human donor in good health (CMV status not recorded). Some clones in this sample may be carry-over from other donors' samples.

The DNA sequence reads TGTGCCAGCAGCCGGATCCCGGGGGGGGGGTACGAGCAGTACTTC. Translated, it gives CASSRIPGGGYEQYF. The chain links TRBV7-2 with TRBJ2-7; 8 bases in the junction line up with TRBD2. Trimming accounts for 5 bases at V and 4 bases at J, while the number of junction bases matched to no gene is 10. The CDR3 numbers 15 residues from cysteine through phenylalanine. Of the read, only the CDR3 DNA is kept; its 45 bases are in frame from base 1. Per the germline V gene, SGHTA is the CDR1 and FQGNSA is the CDR2.